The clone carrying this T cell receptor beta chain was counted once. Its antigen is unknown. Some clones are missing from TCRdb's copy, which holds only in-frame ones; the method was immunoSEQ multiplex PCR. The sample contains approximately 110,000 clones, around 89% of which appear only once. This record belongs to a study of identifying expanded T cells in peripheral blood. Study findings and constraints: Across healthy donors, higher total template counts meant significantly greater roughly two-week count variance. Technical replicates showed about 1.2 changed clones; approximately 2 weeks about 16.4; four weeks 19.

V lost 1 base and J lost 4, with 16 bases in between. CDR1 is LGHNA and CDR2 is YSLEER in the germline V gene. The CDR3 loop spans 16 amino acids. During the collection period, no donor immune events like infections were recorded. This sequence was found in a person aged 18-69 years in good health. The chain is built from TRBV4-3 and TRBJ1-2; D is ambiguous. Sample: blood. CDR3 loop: CASSQALVGPSYGYTF. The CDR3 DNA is TGCGCCAGCAGCCAAGCCCTAGTAGGGCCCTCCTATGGCTACACCTTC.